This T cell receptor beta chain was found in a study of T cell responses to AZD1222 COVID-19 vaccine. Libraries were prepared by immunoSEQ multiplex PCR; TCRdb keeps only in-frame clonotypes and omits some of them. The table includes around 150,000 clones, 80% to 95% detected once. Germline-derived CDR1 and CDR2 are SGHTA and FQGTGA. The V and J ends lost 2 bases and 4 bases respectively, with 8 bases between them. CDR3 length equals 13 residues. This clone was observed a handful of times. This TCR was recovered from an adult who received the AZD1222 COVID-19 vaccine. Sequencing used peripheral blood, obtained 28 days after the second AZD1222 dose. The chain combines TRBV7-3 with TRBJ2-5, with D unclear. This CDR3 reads CASSLSRLETQYF. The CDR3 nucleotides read TGTGCCAGCAGCTTATCTAGGTTAGAGACCCAGTACTTC.